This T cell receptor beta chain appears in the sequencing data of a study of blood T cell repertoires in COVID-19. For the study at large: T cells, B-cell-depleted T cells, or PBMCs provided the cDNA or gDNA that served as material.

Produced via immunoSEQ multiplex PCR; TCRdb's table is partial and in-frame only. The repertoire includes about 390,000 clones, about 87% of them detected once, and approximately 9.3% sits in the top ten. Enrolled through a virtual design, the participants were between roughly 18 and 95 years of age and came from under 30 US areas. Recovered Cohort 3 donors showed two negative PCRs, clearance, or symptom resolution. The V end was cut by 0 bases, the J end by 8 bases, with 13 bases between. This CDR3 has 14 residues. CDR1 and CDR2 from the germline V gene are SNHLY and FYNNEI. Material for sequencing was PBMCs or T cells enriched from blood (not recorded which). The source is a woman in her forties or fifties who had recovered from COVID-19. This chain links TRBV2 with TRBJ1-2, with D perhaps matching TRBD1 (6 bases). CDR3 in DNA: TGTGCCAGCAGTGAAGCTTCAGGGGACGGAGGCTACACCTTC. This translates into CASSEASGDGGYTF.